The 2 T cell receptor beta chains reported below all come from one sample, sequenced in a study of blood T cells in healthy people across ages. Combining a sample-barcoded 5' primer with a J-beta primer mix, a second PCR ran for about 6 to 12 cycles. TCRdb independently ran MiXCR on the 5' RACE reads; one entry per CDR3 protein. The table shows some 1.7 million distinct CDR3 sequences, with approximately 30% occurring only once. The sample comprised blood. The source is a woman aged 25 to 39 in good health.

This clonotype has a count of ten or more. The chain is built from TRBV4-1 and TRBJ1-4; a weak D match, TRBD1 (6 bases). V lost 0 bases, J lost 0 bases, and 11 bases lay in between. The CDR3 spans 17 residues. Germline-derived CDR1 and CDR2 are MGHRA and YSYEKL. The CDR3 sequence: CASSQDRGPATNEKLFF. The CDR3 DNA reads as TGCGCCAGCAGCCAAGACCGGGGGCCGGCAACTAATGAAAAACTGTTTTTT.

This clonotype was detected only a few times. The chain recombines TRBV6-5 with TRBJ2-2; D unresolved. Germline V lookup: CDR1 MNHEY, CDR2 SVGAGI. V gave up 8 bases and J gave up 6 bases, with 7 bases separating them. The CDR3 consists of 11 residues. The CDR3 reads CASRSPGELFF. In DNA, the CDR3 is TGTGCCAGCCGGAGTCCCGGGGAGCTGTTTTTT.